Listed below are T cell receptor beta chains from one sample, sequenced in a study of T cells after yellow fever vaccination. One entry per CDR3 protein results from TCRdb running MiXCR on the 5' RACE reads. The sample contains about 210,000 distinct CDR3 sequences, approximately 3% of which appear only once. Sequences were derived from CD4+ T cells sorted from PBMCs, sampled 10 days after the yellow fever booster vaccination. The origin of the receptors is a man younger than 35 who received the YFV17D yellow fever vaccine. The CDR3 runs from the conserved cysteine through the conserved F or W. The order of the fields is clone size, V gene, J gene, D gene, CDR3 protein, CDR3 DNA. The D gene is left open where the match is weak. Size values are once, few and many counts, or a class for expanded clones, and some rows have none.

>many|TRBV7-2|TRBJ2-4|TRBD1
CASSSGQANIQYF
TGTGCCAGCAGCTCTGGACAGGCGAACATTCAGTACTTC
>many|TRBV18|TRBJ2-3|.
CASSPLGGGGTDTQYF
TGTGCCAGCTCACCCCTGGGAGGTGGCGGCACAGATACGCAGTATTTT
>.|TRBV6-5|TRBJ1-2|.
CASSYAQNYGYTF
TGTGCCAGCAGTTATGCGCAGAACTATGGCTACACCTTC
>many|TRBV9|TRBJ2-3|.
CASSVVGEPSTDTQYF
TGTGCCAGCAGCGTAGTAGGGGAACCTAGCACAGATACGCAGTATTTT
>.|TRBV4-1|TRBJ1-1|.
CASSHNIMNTEAFF
TGCGCCAGCAGCCACAACATCATGAACACTGAAGCTTTCTTT
>many|TRBV5-1|TRBJ1-4|.
CASSFAWDGGEKLFF
TGCGCCAGCAGTTTTGCTTGGGACGGCGGCGAAAAACTGTTTTTT
>many|TRBV10-3|TRBJ1-5|.
CAISDGGGQPQHF
TGTGCCATCAGTGATGGCGGGGGTCAGCCCCAGCATTTT
>many|TRBV5-6|TRBJ2-4|.
CASSDAGLAKNIQYF
TGTGCCAGCAGCGACGCCGGGCTAGCCAAAAACATTCAGTACTTC
>many|TRBV12-3/TRBV12-4|TRBJ2-7|.
CASSLTRARSYEQYF
TGTGCCAGCAGTCTGACACGTGCTAGGTCCTACGAGCAGTACTTC
>few|TRBV2|TRBJ1-5|TRBD1
CASRPDNNRGQQPQHF
TGTGCCAGCAGACCAGACAATAACAGGGGTCAACAGCCCCAGCATTTT
>.|TRBV2|TRBJ2-6|.
CASSEISGANVLTF
TGTGCCAGCAGTGAAATCTCTGGGGCCAACGTCCTGACTTTC
>many|TRBV30|TRBJ2-7|.
CAWSGASTGYTYEQYF
TGTGCCTGGAGTGGTGCATCAACAGGATATACCTACGAGCAGTACTTC
>many|TRBV3-1|TRBJ2-5|TRBD1
CASSPRTGRQETQYF
TGTGCCAGCAGTCCCCGGACAGGGAGGCAAGAGACCCAGTACTTC
>few|TRBV7-9|TRBJ1-2|TRBD1
CASSVDRGTYGYTF
TGTGCCAGCAGCGTGGACAGGGGGACCTATGGCTACACCTTC
>many|TRBV5-1|TRBJ1-1|.
CASSFNDRTEAFF
TGCGCCAGCAGCTTCAATGATCGCACTGAAGCTTTCTTT
>few|TRBV12-3/TRBV12-4|TRBJ1-5|.
CASSLTGGSNQPQHF
TGTGCCAGCAGTCTTACCGGGGGTAGCAATCAGCCCCAGCATTTT